This T cell receptor (beta chain) emerged from a study of control samples from healthy donors and cancer patients. Sequencing was performed with immunoSEQ multiplex PCR; in TCRdb, only in-frame clones are kept and a portion is missing. The sample includes about 170,000 clones, about 91% of them seen just once. V lost 0 bases, J lost 6 bases, and 13 bases lay in between. CDR1 and CDR2 (germline): LGHNA, YNFKEQ. CDR3 length: 15 residues. This TCR was recovered from a woman aged 30 to 39 in good health. Sequencing input: blood. The V gene is TRBV4-2, the J gene TRBJ2-3, with D perhaps matching TRBD2 (5 bases). CDR3 amino acids: CASSQDEGLPDTQYF. The CDR3 region has the DNA TGTGCCAGCAGCCAAGATGAGGGTTTGCCCGATACGCAGTATTTT.